A single sample is the source of the 32 T cell receptor beta chains below, sequenced in a study of shared clonotypes between healthy human individuals. The table came from immunoSEQ multiplex PCR; TCRdb's copy has only in-frame clones and leaves some out. The table has approximately 2.4 million clones, around 95% seen once. Material: naive CD4+ T cells sorted from blood. Specified subset: CD45RA+ positively selected. Receptor source: a young man in good health.

V and J are TRBV25-1 and TRBJ2-7; 7 bases align to TRBD1. J gave up 7 bases and V 2 bases, and 11 bases lay outside the gene matches. The CDR3 totals 15 residues. Germline V gene lookup returns CDR1 MGHDK and CDR2 SYGVNS. CDR3 sequence reads: CASSEPRKGAREQYF. The DNA for the CDR3 is TGTGCCAGCAGTGAACCGCGAAAGGGGGCTAGGGAGCAGTACTTC.

The genes are TRBV5-4 and TRBJ2-6, with a tentative D call TRBD2 (5 bases). Germline loops: CDR1 SGHNT, CDR2 YYREEE (reference sequence). The CDR3 extends over 20 amino acids. V lost 0 bases, J lost 0 bases, and 19 bases lay in between. CDR3 coding DNA: TGTGCCAGCAGCTTGGCTTCGGGAAACAAAATTTTCTCTGGGGCCAACGTCCTGACTTTC. This translates into CASSLASGNKIFSGANVLTF.

The genes are TRBV15 and TRBJ2-3; D is undetermined. CDR1 and CDR2 from the germline V gene are LNHNV and YYDKDF (reference sequence). The CDR3 spans 15 residues. V lost 2 bases and J 6 bases, leaving 15 bases between the germline ends. CDR3 residues: CATSRRQSPDDTQYF. The CDR3 DNA follows: TGTGCCACCAGCAGACGCCAGTCCCCAGACGATACGCAGTATTTT.

The chain carries TRBV5-1 and TRBJ2-3; D possibly matches TRBD1 or TRBD2 (5 bases each). This CDR3 has 13 amino acids. Germline assignment: CDR1 SGHRS and CDR2 YFSETQ. V was trimmed by 6 bases and J by 4 bases, leaving 12 bases between them. CDR3 sequence: CASMGDGPDTQYF. In nucleotides, the CDR3 is TGCGCCAGCATGGGGGACGGACCAGATACGCAGTATTTT.

This chain links TRBV6-5 with TRBJ2-7; perhaps TRBD2 as D (6 bases). Germline V gene lookup returns CDR1 MNHEY and CDR2 SVGAGI. Trimming cost V 9 bases and J 2 bases, with 17 bases left between them. This CDR3 is built from 14 residues. The CDR3 loop is CASNRDSKTYEQYF. CDR3 DNA: TGTGCCAGTAACCGGGACTCAAAGACCTACGAGCAGTACTTC.

The chain is built from TRBV6-6 and TRBJ2-1; 8 nucleotides align to TRBD2. The germline V gene has CDR1 MNHNY and CDR2 SVGAGI (reference sequence). V trimming: 6 bases; J trimming: 3 bases; junction bases outside the gene matches: 10. The CDR3 is 16 amino acids. The chain's CDR3 is CASRESGTRIYNEQFF. CDR3 coding DNA: TGTGCCAGCAGAGAATCGGGGACTAGAATCTACAATGAGCAGTTCTTC.

This chain connects TRBV6-5 to TRBJ2-7; 7 bases line up with TRBD2. Germline CDR1 and CDR2: MNHEY and SVGAGI. The CDR3 consists of 13 residues. Trimming took 6 bases from V and 2 from J; bases not matched to a gene: 4. This chain's CDR3 is CASSTGLTYEQYF. DNA for the CDR3: TGTGCCAGCAGCACGGGACTAACCTACGAGCAGTACTTC.

The chain has TRBV30 and TRBJ1-5; D might be TRBD1 (5 bases). CDR3 length equals 14 residues. Germline assignment: CDR1 GTSNPN and CDR2 SVGIG (reference sequence). Trimming removed 3 bases at V and 4 bases at J, with 13 bases between. The CDR3 DNA reads TGTGCCTGGAGCTCGGGAGGGGAGAATCAGCCCCAGCATTTT. Translated: CAWSSGGENQPQHF.

The chain combines TRBV7-2 with TRBJ2-2; D call uncertain. Germline V gene lookup returns CDR1 SGHTA and CDR2 FQGNSA. V was shortened by 0 bases and J by 4 bases, with 12 bases between the two germline ends. This CDR3 is built from 16 residues. DNA for the CDR3: TGTGCCAGCAGCTTAGCCATACTCTCCTTCACCGGGGAGCTGTTTTTT. Its protein product is CASSLAILSFTGELFF.

The count of this clone is one. This sample also contains other DNA sequences that code for the same CDR3. The CDR3 sequence is CASSGGLAEYNEQFF. DNA of the CDR3: TGCGCCAGCAGCGGGGGACTAGCGGAGTACAATGAGCAGTTCTTC. J is TRBJ2-1 and V is TRBV5-1; TRBD2 aligns across 11 bases. There are 15 residues in the CDR3. Per the germline V gene, CDR1 is SGHRS and CDR2 is YFSETQ. V lost 4 bases, J lost 4 bases, and 4 bases stayed unmatched.

The CDR3 region has the DNA TGTGCCAGTAGTTGGGGTCCGGGGCGCCCCCCAAATCAGCCCCAGCATTTT. Translating gives CASSWGPGRPPNQPQHF. The chain joins TRBV19 to TRBJ1-5; tentative D call: TRBD1 (5 bases). The CDR3 has 17 residues. CDR1 is LNHDA and CDR2 is SQIVND in the germline V gene (reference sequence). V dropped 5 bases and J dropped 4 bases, with 21 bases sitting between them.

The gene calls are TRBV30 and TRBJ1-2; D unresolved. V was cut by 4 bases and J by 3 bases, with 15 bases left in between. From germline, CDR1 is GTSNPN and CDR2 SVGIG (reference sequence). CDR3 size: 14 residues. CDR3 coding DNA: TGTGCCTGGACTCTACTCTACGGCGACTATGGCTACACCTTC. It yields the protein CAWTLLYGDYGYTF.

J is TRBJ2-1 and V is TRBV30, with D possibly TRBD2 on 5 matching bases. This CDR3 is 14 amino acids long. V was pared by 5 bases and J by 0 bases, with 11 bases between. Germline V gene sequence: CDR1 GTSNPN, CDR2 SVGIG (reference sequence). The CDR3 loop reads CAWVTSGSYNEQFF. The CDR3, as DNA: TGTGCCTGGGTTACCAGCGGCTCCTACAATGAGCAGTTCTTC.

The chain combines TRBV2 with TRBJ1-5, with D possibly being TRBD1 (5 bases). The V and J ends lost 5 bases and 0 bases respectively, with 8 bases between them. The CDR3 is made up of 14 amino acids. The germline V gene has CDR1 SNHLY and CDR2 FYNNEI. CDR3 loop: CASSIDSSNQPQHF. The CDR3 DNA follows: TGTGCCAGCAGTATCGACAGTAGCAATCAGCCCCAGCATTTT.

The rearrangement joins TRBV5-1 to TRBJ2-3; tentatively, D is TRBD1 (6 bases). This CDR3 has 14 residues. Germline V CDR1 and CDR2: SGHRS, YFSETQ. V lost 7 bases and J 0 bases, leaving 12 bases between the germline ends. CDR3 in DNA: TGCGCCAGCTTCCAGGACAGTAGCACAGATACGCAGTATTTT. Encoded protein: CASFQDSSTDTQYF. The complete variable domain, with remaining parts taken from reference TRBV5-1 and TRBJ2-3, reads KAGVTQTPRYLIKTRGQQVTLSCSPISGHRSVSWYQQTPGQGLQFLFEYFSETQRNKGNFPGRFSGRQFSNSRSEMNVSTLELGDSALYLCASFQDSSTDTQYFGPGTRLTVL.

The chain links TRBV7-2 to TRBJ1-4; the D is unclear. Germline-derived CDR1 and CDR2 are SGHTA and FQGNSA. CDR3 length: 12 residues. Trimming stripped 1 base from V and 8 bases from J, with 5 bases between. In DNA form, the CDR3 reads TGTGCCAGCAGCTTAGTGGTGGAAAAACTGTTTTTT. Translated: CASSLVVEKLFF. Together with reference TRBV7-2 and TRBJ1-4, the CDR3 gives the full variable domain: GAGVSQSPSNKVTEKGKDVELRCDPISGHTALYWYRQSLGQGLEFLIYFQGNSAPDKSGLPSDRFSAERTGGSVSTLTIQRTQQEDSAVYLCASSLVVEKLFFGSGTQLSVL.

The chain has TRBV6-5 and TRBJ2-6; no clear D gene. The CDR3 is made up of 15 amino acids. V lost 2 bases, J lost 8 bases, and 13 bases lay in between. Germline V gene data show CDR1 as MNHEY and CDR2 as SVGAGI. The CDR3 DNA reads as TGTGCCAGCAGTTACGGTGTGCCAAGGACCAACGTCCTGACTTTC. It translates to CASSYGVPRTNVLTF.

The chain couples TRBV5-4 to TRBJ2-7; 9 bases agree with TRBD1. After removal of 1 base from V and 6 bases from J, the junction contained 5 bases not matched to a gene. Germline CDR1 reads SGHNT; CDR2 reads YYREEE (reference sequence). The CDR3 totals 14 residues. The CDR3 protein is CASSLRDRAGEQYF. CDR3 DNA: TGTGCCAGCAGCTTGCGGGACAGGGCTGGCGAGCAGTACTTC.

The chain joins TRBV10-3 to TRBJ2-1; D is possibly TRBD2 (6 bases). The V gene's germline CDR1 is ENHRY and CDR2 SYGVKD. Trimming shortened V by 6 bases and J by 3 bases, and 15 bases separated the two germline ends. The length of the CDR3 is 15 residues. CDR3 coding DNA: TGTGCCATCAGCGAGACTAGTAACCTCTACAATGAGCAGTTCTTC. It encodes CAISETSNLYNEQFF.

The rearrangement links TRBV4-1 to TRBJ2-5; D perhaps matches TRBD1 (6 bases). Trimming pared 2 bases from V and 2 bases from J, leaving 12 bases between. This CDR3 comprises 15 residues. Germline CDR1 MGHRA, CDR2 YSYEKL. For the CDR3, the DNA is TGCGCCAGCAGCCAACCAGACAGGCTGCAAGAGACCCAGTACTTC. Translation gives CASSQPDRLQETQYF.

V usage is TRBV19 and J usage is TRBJ2-3; TRBD1 matches at 8 bases. The CDR3 has 12 residues. Trimming cost V 11 bases and J 1 base; bases outside gene matches: 2. Germline CDR1 and CDR2: LNHDA and SQIVND (reference sequence). As DNA, the CDR3 is TGTGCCTCGGGACAGGGCACAGATACGCAGTATTTT. This codes for CASGQGTDTQYF.

CDR3 in DNA: TGTGCCAGCAGCGGGGTAGCGGGAGGGCCGGGGACCGGGGAGCTGTTTTTT. Residues: CASSGVAGGPGTGELFF. This sequence joins TRBV9 and TRBJ2-2; 11 bases are shared with TRBD2. J lost 5 bases, V lost 3 bases, and 9 bases had no gene match. Germline V CDR1 and CDR2: SGDLS, YYNGEE. The CDR3 is 17 amino acids.

The chain carries TRBV27 and TRBJ1-1; the match to TRBD1 covers 10 bases. The ends lost 5 bases at V and 3 bases at J; junction bases unmatched: 0. Germline CDR1 MNHEY, CDR2 SMNVEV (reference sequence). The CDR3 runs to 13 residues. This chain's CDR3 is CASSGQGDTEAFF. The CDR3 bases are TGTGCCAGCAGTGGACAGGGGGACACTGAAGCTTTCTTT.

The V call is TRBV6-5, the J call TRBJ2-3; D call uncertain. The V gene's germline CDR1 is MNHEY and CDR2 SVGAGI. Trimming pared 4 bases from V and 6 bases from J, leaving 11 bases between. CDR3 length: 13 residues. The CDR3 DNA sequence: TGTGCCAGCAGTTCCTGGGGTTTGGATACGCAGTATTTT. The encoded protein is CASSSWGLDTQYF.

A word on this clone: Other DNA sequences from this sample encode an identical CDR3 as well. The gene calls are TRBV10-1 and TRBJ2-1; D is ambiguous. Trimming stripped 0 bases from V and 2 bases from J, with 2 bases between. The germline gives CDR1 WNHNN, CDR2 SYGVQD (reference sequence). The CDR3 is 13 residues long. CDR3 nucleotides: TGCGCCAGCAGTGAGTCGGCCTACAATGAGCAGTTCTTC. It codes for CASSESAYNEQFF.

The rearrangement uses TRBV7-2 and TRBJ2-5; 12 bases line up with TRBD2. The CDR3 spans 17 residues. CDR1 SGHTA and CDR2 FQGNSA come from the germline V gene. V lost 5 bases and J lost 6; bases outside the gene matches: 13. The DNA for the CDR3 is TGTGCCAGCAGCCCAAGACTAGCGGGAGTAGTGGGGAAGACCCAGTACTTC. This sequence encodes CASSPRLAGVVGKTQYF.

The chain carries TRBV12-5 and TRBJ2-7; D is unresolved. The germline V gene encodes CDR1 LGHNT and CDR2 FRNRAP. Trimming removed 0 bases from V and 2 bases from J, with 11 bases in between. This CDR3 region has 15 residues. The CDR3 DNA is TGTGCTAGTGGTTTGGTACGCGGAGACGCCTACGAGCAGTACTTC. It translates to CASGLVRGDAYEQYF.

The V call is TRBV7-2, the J call TRBJ2-7; D may be TRBD2 (6 bases). CDR1 is SGHTA and CDR2 is FQGNSA in the germline V gene. This CDR3 comprises 12 residues. V lost 1 base and J 5 bases, leaving 6 bases between the germline ends. The CDR3 bases are TGTGCCAGCAGCTTAGGGGGGGACGAGCAGTACTTC. The encoded protein is CASSLGGDEQYF.

The chain links TRBV2 to TRBJ2-7; D assignment may be TRBD1 or TRBD2 (5 bases each). With 6 bases removed from V and 2 bases from J, the gap between germline ends came to 11 bases. Germline V gene sequence: CDR1 SNHLY, CDR2 FYNNEI. There are 13 residues in the CDR3. The CDR3 here is CASRGWDAYEQYF. CDR3 DNA: TGTGCCAGCAGAGGCTGGGACGCCTACGAGCAGTACTTC.

Only one count was recorded for this clone. This chain links TRBV29-1 with TRBJ2-1; no clear D gene. Germline loops: CDR1 SQVTM, CDR2 ANQGSEA. Deletions cut 8 bases from V and 0 bases from J, with 11 bases between. This CDR3 has 13 residues. DNA of the CDR3: TGCAGCACGGACGGTAGCTCCTACAATGAGCAGTTCTTC. This encodes CSTDGSSYNEQFF.

This chain links TRBV7-9 with TRBJ2-7; 11 bases match TRBD2. V dropped 3 bases and J dropped 5; count of bases not matched to a gene: 3. CDR1 is SEHNR, CDR2 FQNEAQ, per germline (reference sequence). The CDR3 totals 14 residues. The CDR3 coding sequence is TGTGCCAGCAGCTTTGAACTAGCGGGAGACGAGCAGTACTTC. Amino acid sequence: CASSFELAGDEQYF. Combining the CDR3 with reference TRBV7-9 and TRBJ2-7 gives the whole variable domain DTGVSQNPRHKITKRGQNVTFRCDPISEHNRLYWYRQTLGQGPEFLTYFQNEAQLEKSRLLSDRFSAERPKGSFSTLEIQRTEQGDSAMYLCASSFELAGDEQYFGPGTRLTVT.

This chain connects TRBV4-3 to TRBJ2-2, with 15 bases aligning to TRBD2. Germline CDR1 reads LGHNA; CDR2 reads YSLEER. V gave up 0 bases and J gave up 7 bases; unmatched junction bases: 9. This CDR3 has 19 residues. The CDR3 loop is CASSQEPGLAGGPGGELFF. Written as DNA, the CDR3 is TGCGCCAGCAGCCAAGAGCCCGGACTAGCGGGAGGGCCAGGCGGGGAGCTGTTTTTT.